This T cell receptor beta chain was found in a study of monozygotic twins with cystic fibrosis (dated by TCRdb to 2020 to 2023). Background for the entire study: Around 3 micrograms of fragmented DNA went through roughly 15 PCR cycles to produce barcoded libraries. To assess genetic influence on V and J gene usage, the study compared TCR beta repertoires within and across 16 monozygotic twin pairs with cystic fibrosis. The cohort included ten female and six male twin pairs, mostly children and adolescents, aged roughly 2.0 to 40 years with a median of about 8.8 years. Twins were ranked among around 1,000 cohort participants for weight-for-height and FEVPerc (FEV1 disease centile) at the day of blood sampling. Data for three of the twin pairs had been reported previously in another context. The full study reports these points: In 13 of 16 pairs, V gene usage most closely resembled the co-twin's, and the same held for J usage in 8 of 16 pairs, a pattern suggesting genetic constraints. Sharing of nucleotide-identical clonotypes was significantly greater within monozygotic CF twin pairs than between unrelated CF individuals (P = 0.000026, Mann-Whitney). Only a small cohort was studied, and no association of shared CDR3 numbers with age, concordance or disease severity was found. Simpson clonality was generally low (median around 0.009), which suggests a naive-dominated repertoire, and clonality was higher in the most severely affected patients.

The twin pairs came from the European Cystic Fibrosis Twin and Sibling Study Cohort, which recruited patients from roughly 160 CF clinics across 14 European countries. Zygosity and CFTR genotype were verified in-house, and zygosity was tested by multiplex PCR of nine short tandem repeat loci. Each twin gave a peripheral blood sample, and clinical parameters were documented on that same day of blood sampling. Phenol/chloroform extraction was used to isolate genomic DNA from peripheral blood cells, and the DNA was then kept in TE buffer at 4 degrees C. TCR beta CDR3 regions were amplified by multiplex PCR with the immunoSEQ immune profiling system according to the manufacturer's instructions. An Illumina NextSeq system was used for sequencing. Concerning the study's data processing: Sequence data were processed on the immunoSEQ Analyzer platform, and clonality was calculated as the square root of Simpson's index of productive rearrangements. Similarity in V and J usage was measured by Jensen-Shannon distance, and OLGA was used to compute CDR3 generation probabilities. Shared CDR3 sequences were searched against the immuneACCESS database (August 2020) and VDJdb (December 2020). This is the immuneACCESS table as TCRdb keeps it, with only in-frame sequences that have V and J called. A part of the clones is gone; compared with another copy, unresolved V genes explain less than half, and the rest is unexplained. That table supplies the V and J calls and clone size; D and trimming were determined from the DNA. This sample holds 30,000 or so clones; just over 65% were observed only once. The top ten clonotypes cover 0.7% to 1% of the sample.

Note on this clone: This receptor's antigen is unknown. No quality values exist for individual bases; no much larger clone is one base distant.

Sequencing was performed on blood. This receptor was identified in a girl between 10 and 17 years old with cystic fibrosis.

The CDR3 sequence is CASSLDGTGASEQYF. The DNA is TGCGCCAGCAGCTTGGACGGGACAGGTGCCTCCGAGCAGTACTTC. The sequence links TRBV5-1 to TRBJ2-7, with 8 bases matching TRBD1. CDR1 and CDR2 (SGHRS, YFSETQ) derive from the germline V gene. There are 15 amino acids in the CDR3, from cysteine to phenylalanine inclusive. Only CDR3 DNA is held: 45 bases, read in frame from base 1. V and J are trimmed by 0 bases and 6 bases, and the gene matches miss 8 bases of the junction.